The source of this T cell receptor beta chain is a study of blood T cells in healthy people across ages. Findings and caveats of the study: Underestimates were what the diversity estimates from one million T cells were considered to be.

Sample-barcoded 5' priming and a J-beta primer mix drove a second PCR of roughly 7 to 11 cycles. TCRdb re-analysed the 5' RACE reads in MiXCR, keeping a single row per CDR3 protein. Here the sample spans fewer than 800,000 distinct CDR3 sequences, 25% being singletons. The CDR3 has 16 residues. V dropped 5 bases and J dropped 0 bases, with 13 bases sitting between them. Per the germline V gene, CDR1 is SNHLY and CDR2 is FYNNEI. With respect to this clonotype: Its antigen is undetermined.

The same sample was also studied in work on T cells of mothers and their children.

V and J are TRBV2 and TRBJ2-2, with D tentatively TRBD2 (6 bases). Sequencing was performed on blood. This clonotype originated in a boy aged 5 to 17 in good health. The CDR3 DNA reads TGTGCCAGCAGTCCCCAGCGGGCAACGAACACCGGGGAGCTGTTTTTT. Translation: CASSPQRATNTGELFF.